This T cell receptor (beta chain) derives from a study of T cell repertoires in cytomegalovirus infection (dated by TCRdb to between 2018 and 2020). Study-wide context: Alongside well-studied HLA-B-restricted epitopes, the peptide stimulations were aimed at recently identified HLA-C-restricted CMV epitopes, whose presentation resists viral immunomodulation. The HLA type of each donor mattered for the analysis, because public TCR beta signatures pointed to carriage of CMV infection along with the matching HLA type. What the authors observed across the whole study: In the ex vivo response, HLA-C-restricted CMV-specific TCR beta clonotypes were dominant, and in two of eight donors the single most frequent clonotype came from this HLA-C-restricted group. Carriers of CMV infection plus the relevant HLA type were discriminated by the cumulative frequency of public TCR beta family members in the study cohort and in an independent roughly 320-donor cohort.

The treatment or condition tag for this specimen amounts to: in vitro stimulation with specific CMV peptide epitopes to enrich CMV-specific T cells. Comments on this clonotype: The antigen this receptor binds is unknown. Qualities for individual bases were not recorded, and no much larger clone is one base off.

The germline V and J ends show losses of 3 bases and 1 base respectively, and no gene match explains 2 bases of the junction. The germline V gene provides CDR1 SNHLY and CDR2 FYNNEI. Reading from cysteine to phenylalanine, the CDR3 counts 14 amino acids. The CDR3 DNA has 42 bases and is translated from base 1. These reads were obtained on an Illumina HiSeq 1500. TCRdb cleaned the public reads at Q25 with fastp, built clones with MiXCR and kept in-frame beta chains. Merged by CDR3 protein, the rows form single entries marked with the most common genes and DNA. Within this sample are approximately 730,000 distinct CDR3 sequences, with around a third of them counted one time only. 18% of the sample is in the top ten clones.

The chain was built from TRBV2 and TRBJ2-5; 7 central nucleotides agree with TRBD1. The receptor comes from a human donor in good health (CMV status not recorded). Some clones in this sample may be carry-over from other donors' samples. The starting material was cultured PBMCs, obtained from culture after CMV antigen stimulation. This receptor has the CDR3 CASSEGQTQETQYF. The DNA sequence is given as TGTGCCAGCAGTGAGGGACAGACCCAAGAGACCCAGTACTTC.